The present entry profiles one TCR beta chain with its context. This sample is drawn from a study of blood T cell repertoires in COVID-19. About the study: The United States, Italy and Spain provided the acute and convalescent COVID-19 samples.

Profiled with immunoSEQ multiplex PCR; TCRdb holds only in-frame clones, not every one. This sample has some 80,000 clones, with around 80% found just once. The sequencing input was peripheral blood. The sequence was obtained from a woman aged 45-59 years with acute or convalescent COVID-19.

The CDR3: CASSLRGTGNTEAFF. The CDR3 DNA is TGTGCCAGCAGCTTAAGAGGCACGGGGAACACTGAAGCTTTCTTT. The chain couples TRBV13 to TRBJ1-1; no definite D call. The CDR3 extends over 15 amino acids. Germline CDR1 reads PRHDT; CDR2 reads FYEKMQ (reference sequence). V dropped 2 bases and J dropped 1 base, with 11 bases sitting between them.